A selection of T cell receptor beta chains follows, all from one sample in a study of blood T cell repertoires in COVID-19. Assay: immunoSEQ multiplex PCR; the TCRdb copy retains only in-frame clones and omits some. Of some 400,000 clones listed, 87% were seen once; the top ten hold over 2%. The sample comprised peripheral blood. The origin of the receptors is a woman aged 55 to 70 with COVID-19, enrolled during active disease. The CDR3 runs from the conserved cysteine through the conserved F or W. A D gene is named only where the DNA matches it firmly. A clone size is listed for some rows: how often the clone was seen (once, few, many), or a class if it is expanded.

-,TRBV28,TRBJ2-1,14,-,CASSLPIEVPEQFF,TGTGCCAGCAGTTTACCGATAGAAGTTCCTGAGCAGTTCTTC
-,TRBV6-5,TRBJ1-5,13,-,CASSRSMWQPQHF,TGTGCCAGCAGCCGATCTATGTGGCAGCCCCAGCATTTT
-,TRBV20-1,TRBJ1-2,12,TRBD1,CSASTGGDGYTF,TGCAGTGCTAGTACAGGGGGCGATGGCTACACCTTC
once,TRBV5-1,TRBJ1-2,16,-,CASSLQGTPESGGYTF,TGCGCCAGCAGCTTACAGGGTACCCCCGAATCTGGTGGCTACACCTTC
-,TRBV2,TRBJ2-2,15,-,CASMPVAGITGELFF,TGTGCCAGCATGCCCGTGGCAGGGATCACCGGGGAGCTGTTTTTT
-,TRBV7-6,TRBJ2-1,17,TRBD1,CASSPTPGQGAYNEQFF,TGTGCCAGCAGCCCGACCCCGGGACAGGGGGCCTACAATGAGCAGTTCTTC
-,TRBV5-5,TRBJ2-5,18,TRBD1,CASSAGPTRDRGRETQYF,TGTGCCAGCAGCGCCGGACCCACCCGGGACAGGGGGCGGGAGACCCAGTACTTC
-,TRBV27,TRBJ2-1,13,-,CASSLSPSTEQFF,TGTGCCAGCAGTTTATCCCCCAGTACTGAGCAGTTCTTC
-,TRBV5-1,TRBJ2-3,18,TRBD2,CASSLISTSGGPTDTQYF,TGCGCCAGCAGCTTGATCTCGACTAGCGGGGGCCCGACAGATACGCAGTATTTT
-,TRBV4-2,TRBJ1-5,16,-,CASSQDLSISNQPQHF,TGTGCCAGCAGCCAAGATCTATCCATCAGCAATCAGCCCCAGCATTTT
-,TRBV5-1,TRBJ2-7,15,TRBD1,CASSSRTGGSKEQYF,TGCGCCAGCAGCTCCCGGACAGGGGGCTCTAAAGAGCAGTACTTC